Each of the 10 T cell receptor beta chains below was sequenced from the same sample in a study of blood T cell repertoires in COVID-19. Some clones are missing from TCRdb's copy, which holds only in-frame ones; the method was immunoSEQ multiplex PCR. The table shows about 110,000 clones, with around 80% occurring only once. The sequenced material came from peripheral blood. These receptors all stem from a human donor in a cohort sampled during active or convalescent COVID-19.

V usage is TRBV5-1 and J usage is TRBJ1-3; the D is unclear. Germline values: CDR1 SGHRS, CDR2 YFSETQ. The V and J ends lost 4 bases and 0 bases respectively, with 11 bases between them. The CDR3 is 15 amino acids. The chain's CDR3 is CASSREASSGNTIYF. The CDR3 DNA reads TGCGCCAGCAGCCGAGAAGCTAGCTCTGGAAACACCATATATTTT.

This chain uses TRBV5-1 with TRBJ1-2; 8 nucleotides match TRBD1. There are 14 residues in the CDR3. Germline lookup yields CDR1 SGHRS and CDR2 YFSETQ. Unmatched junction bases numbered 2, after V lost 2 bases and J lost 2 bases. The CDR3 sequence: CASSLNRGNYGYTF. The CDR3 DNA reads TGCGCCAGCAGCTTAAACAGGGGGAACTATGGCTACACCTTC.

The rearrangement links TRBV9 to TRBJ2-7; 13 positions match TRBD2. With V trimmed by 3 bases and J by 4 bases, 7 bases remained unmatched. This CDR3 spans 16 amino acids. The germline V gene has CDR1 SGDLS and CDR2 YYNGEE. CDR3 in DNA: TGTGCCAGCAGCGCCGGACTAGCGGGAGAATTTTACGAGCAGTACTTC. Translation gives CASSAGLAGEFYEQYF.

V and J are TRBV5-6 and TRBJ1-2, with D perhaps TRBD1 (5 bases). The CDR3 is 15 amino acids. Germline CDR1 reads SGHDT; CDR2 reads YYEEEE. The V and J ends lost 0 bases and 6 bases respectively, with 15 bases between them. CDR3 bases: TGTGCCAGCAGCTTGGACGGGGGTCGGGTTAATGGCTACACCTTC. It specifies CASSLDGGRVNGYTF.

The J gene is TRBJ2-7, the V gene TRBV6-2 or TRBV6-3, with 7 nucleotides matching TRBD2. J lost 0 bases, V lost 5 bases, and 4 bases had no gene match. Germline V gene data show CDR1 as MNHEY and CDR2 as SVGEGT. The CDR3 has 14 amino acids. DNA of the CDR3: TGTGCCAGCAGTCTAGCGGTGAGCTCCTACGAGCAGTACTTC. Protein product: CASSLAVSSYEQYF.

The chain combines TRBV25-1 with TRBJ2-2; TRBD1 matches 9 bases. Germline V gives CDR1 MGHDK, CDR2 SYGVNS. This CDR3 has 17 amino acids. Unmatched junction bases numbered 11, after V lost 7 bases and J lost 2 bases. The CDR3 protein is CASTNRGRGVNTGELFF. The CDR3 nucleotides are TGTGCCAGCACTAACAGGGGGCGTGGAGTTAACACCGGGGAGCTGTTTTTT.

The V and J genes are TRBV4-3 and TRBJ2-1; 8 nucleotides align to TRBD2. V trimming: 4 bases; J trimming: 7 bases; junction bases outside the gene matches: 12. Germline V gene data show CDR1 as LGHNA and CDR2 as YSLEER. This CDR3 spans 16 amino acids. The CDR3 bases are TGCGCCAGCAGCCCTCGCTTGGGCGGGGGGTTTAATGAGCAGTTCTTC. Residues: CASSPRLGGGFNEQFF.

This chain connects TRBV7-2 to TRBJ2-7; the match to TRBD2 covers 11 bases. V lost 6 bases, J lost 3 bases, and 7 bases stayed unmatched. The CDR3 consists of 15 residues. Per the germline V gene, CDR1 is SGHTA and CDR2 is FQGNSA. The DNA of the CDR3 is TGTGCCAGCAGTATAGCGGGAGGGCCGTACTACGAGCAGTACTTC. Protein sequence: CASSIAGGPYYEQYF.

The CDR3 nucleotides are TGTGCCAGCAGCTTGTCAGGAGGGGGCTTCAATCAGCCCCAGCATTTT. Translating gives CASSLSGGGFNQPQHF. The rearrangement links TRBV5-6 to TRBJ1-5; 7 bases match TRBD1. J was trimmed by 3 bases and V by 1 base; bases with no gene match: 7. From germline, CDR1 is SGHDT and CDR2 YYEEEE. The CDR3 is 16 residues long. The whole variable domain, remainder taken from reference TRBV5-6 and TRBJ1-5, is DAGVTQSPTHLIKTRGQQVTLRCSPKSGHDTVSWYQQALGQGPQFIFQYYEEEERQRGNFPDRFSGHQFPNYSSELNVNALLLGDSALYLCASSLSGGGFNQPQHFGDGTRLSIL.

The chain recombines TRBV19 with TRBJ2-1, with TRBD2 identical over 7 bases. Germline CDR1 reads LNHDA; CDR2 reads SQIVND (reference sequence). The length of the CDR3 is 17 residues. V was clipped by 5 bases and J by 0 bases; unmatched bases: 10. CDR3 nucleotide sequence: TGTGCCAGTAGTTCTAGCGGCCCTATTCCCTCCTACAATGAGCAGTTCTTC. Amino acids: CASSSSGPIPSYNEQFF.